This T cell receptor beta chain comes out of a study of cytomegalovirus exposure and HLA in healthy donors. Notes on the study in general: It was confirmed in vitro that three of the CMV-associated chains were specific for CMV antigens. Immune exposure information available was restricted to CMV serostatus.

Amplification used 60 Vbeta primers and 13 Jbeta primers. Assay: immunoSEQ multiplex PCR; the TCRdb copy retains only in-frame clones and omits some. The data hold approximately 190,000 clones, with around four fifths observed a single time. CDR1 and CDR2 from the germline V gene are SGHRS and YFSETQ. V lost 4 bases and J lost 3, with 14 bases in between. The CDR3 runs 14 residues. In the case of this clone: Its specificity is not known.

The chain is built from TRBV5-1 and TRBJ2-7; D perhaps matches TRBD1 (6 bases). Sequenced material: PBMCs. The clonotype originates from a woman between 18 and 30 years old in good health and CMV-seronegative. CDR3 loop: CASSLGTLVYEQYF. The CDR3 DNA follows: TGCGCCAGCAGCCTCGGGACACTAGTCTACGAGCAGTACTTC.